Presented here are 17 T cell receptor beta chains from one specimen sequenced in a study of T cells and copy number aberrations in small-cell lung cancer. Sequencing was performed with immunoSEQ multiplex PCR; in TCRdb, only in-frame clones are kept and a portion is missing. Among about 2,600 clones listed, approximately 77% were seen once. Source material: normal tissue next to the tumor. Every receptor here comes from a man aged 65 to 79 with small cell lung cancer.

This sequence joins TRBV10-3 and TRBJ2-5; D unresolved. This CDR3 region has 13 residues. The V gene lost 0 bases and the J gene lost 5 bases, with 7 bases spanning the gap. CDR1 and CDR2 (germline): ENHRY, SYGVKD. CDR3 DNA sequence: TGTGCCATCAGTGAGTCGCAGATGGAGACCCAGTACTTC. This sequence encodes CAISESQMETQYF.

The V gene is TRBV2, the J gene TRBJ2-1, with D possibly being TRBD1 or TRBD2 (7 bases each). The CDR3 extends over 17 amino acids. Germline V CDR1 and CDR2: SNHLY, FYNNEI. V gave up 3 bases and J gave up 5 bases, with 20 bases separating them. Here the CDR3 reads CASSEWGLRGTDNEQFF. The CDR3 DNA is TGTGCCAGCAGTGAGTGGGGGTTGCGGGGGACAGACAATGAGCAGTTCTTC. Combining the CDR3 with reference TRBV2 and TRBJ2-1 gives the whole variable domain EPEVTQTPSHQVTQMGQEVILRCVPISNHLYFYWYRQILGQKVEFLVSFYNNEISEKSEIFDDQFSVERPDGSNFTLKIRSTKLEDSAMYFCASSEWGLRGTDNEQFFGPGTRLTVL.

The J gene is TRBJ2-5, the V gene TRBV18, with a tentative D call TRBD1 (6 bases). The CDR3 contains 13 residues. V lost 2 bases and J lost 5, with 9 bases in between. Germline V lookup: CDR1 KGHSH, CDR2 LQKENI. The CDR3 reads CASSPGQGETQYF. CDR3 DNA: TGTGCCAGCTCACCAGGTCAGGGGGAGACCCAGTACTTC.

A single count supports this clone. V is TRBV5-1 and J is TRBJ1-5; D may be TRBD1 (6 bases). The V and J ends lost 2 bases and 7 bases respectively, with 22 bases between them. CDR1 SGHRS and CDR2 YFSETQ come from the germline V gene. CDR3 size: 17 residues. CDR3 protein: CASSFPGQTKGGQPQHF. The CDR3 coding sequence is TGCGCCAGCAGCTTTCCTGGACAGACCAAGGGGGGGCAGCCCCAGCATTTT.

The rearrangement uses TRBV15 and TRBJ2-2, with D tentatively TRBD2 (7 bases). CDR3 length: 17 amino acids. Trimming took 0 bases from V and 7 from J, leaving 18 bases between them. Germline-derived CDR1 and CDR2 are LNHNV and YYDKDF (reference sequence). Here the CDR3 reads CATSRDPKQGGIGELFF. The CDR3 bases are TGTGCCACCAGCAGAGATCCGAAACAGGGAGGGATCGGGGAGCTGTTTTTT.

The rearrangement uses TRBV30 and TRBJ2-2; TRBD2 might be the D (6 bases). From germline, CDR1 is GTSNPN and CDR2 SVGIG (reference sequence). V was trimmed by 6 bases and J by 6 bases, leaving 17 bases between them. The CDR3 length is 14 residues. CDR3 protein: CACTGLWTAGELFF. CDR3 coding DNA: TGTGCCTGTACGGGACTCTGGACGGCCGGGGAGCTGTTTTTT.

J is TRBJ2-1 and V is TRBV5-1, with TRBD1 identical over 8 bases. Germline V lookup: CDR1 SGHRS, CDR2 YFSETQ. With 4 bases clipped from V and 0 bases from J, the junction kept 6 bases outside the gene matches. There are 16 residues in the CDR3. This CDR3 is CASSPGGLSSYNEQFF. The DNA of the CDR3 is TGCGCCAGCAGCCCAGGGGGCCTGAGCTCCTACAATGAGCAGTTCTTC.

The chain couples TRBV11-2 to TRBJ1-5, with D perhaps matching TRBD1 (5 bases). V was clipped by 0 bases and J by 4 bases, with 10 bases between them. Germline V lookup: CDR1 SGHAT, CDR2 FQNNGV. This CDR3 spans 15 amino acids. CDR3 bases: TGTGCCAGCAGCTTAGATCGGGGCCCAAATCAGCCCCAGCATTTT. Amino acid sequence: CASSLDRGPNQPQHF.

The genes are TRBV29-1 and TRBJ2-3; 10 positions agree with TRBD1. Germline lookup yields CDR1 SQVTM and CDR2 ANQGSEA. Unmatched junction bases numbered 6, after V lost 3 bases and J lost 3 bases. The CDR3 has 15 residues. The CDR3 reads CSVEVRDRGTDTQYF. The CDR3 bases are TGCAGCGTTGAGGTCCGGGACAGGGGTACAGATACGCAGTATTTT.

The genes are TRBV27 and TRBJ1-6; no clear D. CDR1 and CDR2 from the germline V gene are MNHEY and SMNVEV (reference sequence). The CDR3 is made up of 16 amino acids. V was trimmed by 0 bases and J by 2 bases, leaving 8 bases between them. The CDR3 is CASSLSTTPYNSPLHF. For the CDR3, the DNA is TGTGCCAGCAGTTTATCGACGACTCCCTATAATTCACCCCTCCACTTT.

CDR3: CASSLGVLETQYF. The CDR3 nucleotides are TGTGCCAGCAGTCTTGGGGTTTTGGAGACCCAGTACTTC. V gene TRBV7-9 combines with J gene TRBJ2-5; D is ambiguous. V was cut by 6 bases and J by 5 bases, with 13 bases left in between. CDR1 SEHNR and CDR2 FQNEAQ come from the germline V gene (reference sequence). The CDR3 extends over 13 amino acids.

CDR3 DNA sequence: TGCGCCAGCAGTGACCCCGGGACTAGCGGTCAAGAGACCCAGTACTTC. Its translation is CASSDPGTSGQETQYF. The chain links TRBV10-1 to TRBJ2-5; TRBD2 matches at 11 bases. Germline trimming cut 3 bases from V and 2 bases from J; bases unmatched to any gene: 5. The germline V gene has CDR1 WNHNN and CDR2 SYGVQD (reference sequence). The CDR3 is 16 residues long.

The chain employs TRBV25-1 and TRBJ1-6; tentatively, D is TRBD1 (6 bases). Looked up from germline, CDR1 is MGHDK and CDR2 is SYGVNS. The CDR3 has 15 amino acids. V lost 3 bases and J lost 9, with 15 bases in between. CDR3 coding DNA: TGTGCCAGCAGTGAGGCGGGGGGCGGGGGTTCACCCCTCCACTTT. Its translation: CASSEAGGGGSPLHF.

Only one count was recorded for this clone. V gene TRBV30 combines with J gene TRBJ2-5, with D possibly matching TRBD1 (6 bases). V was cut by 1 base and J by 5 bases, with 14 bases left in between. In germline, CDR1 is GTSNPN, CDR2 SVGIG (reference sequence). CDR3 length: 14 amino acids. The CDR3 coding sequence is TGTGCCTGGAGTGACAGGGCGCGGGTTGAGACCCAGTACTTC. Translated: CAWSDRARVETQYF.

The CDR3 here is CASSLSRTGGREKLFF. The CDR3 DNA sequence: TGTGCCAGCAGTTTATCGAGGACAGGGGGCCGGGAAAAACTGTTTTTT. The gene calls are TRBV28 and TRBJ1-4; 11 bases fit TRBD1. CDR3 length: 16 amino acids. Germline lookup yields CDR1 MDHEN and CDR2 SYDVKM. V was pared by 1 base and J by 8 bases, with 6 bases of the junction left unmatched.

The rearrangement joins TRBV15 to TRBJ1-4; TRBD1 agrees at 10 bases. Germline values: CDR1 LNHNV, CDR2 YYDKDF (reference sequence). With V trimmed by 0 bases and J by 6 bases, 10 bases remained unmatched. The CDR3 sequence is 18 residues long. This CDR3 reads CATSRDEGQGDEYEKLFF. The CDR3 nucleotides read TGTGCCACCAGCAGAGATGAAGGACAGGGGGACGAGTATGAAAAACTGTTTTTT.

This clone was picked up one time. A much larger clone sits a single nucleotide away, making a read error possible. Here the CDR3 DNA reads TGTGCCAGCAGCAAGGGGGACGGCCTTTGGACCCAGTACTTC. Its translation: CASSKGDGLWTQYF. The gene calls are TRBV9 and TRBJ2-5; perhaps TRBD1 as D (6 bases). Trimming took 4 bases from V and 7 from J, leaving 17 bases between them. The V gene's germline CDR1 is SGDLS and CDR2 YYNGEE. This CDR3 region has 14 residues. The full variable domain, completed using reference TRBV9 and TRBJ2-5, is DSGVTQTPKHLITATGQRVTLRCSPRSGDLSVYWYQQSLDQGLQFLIQYYNGEERAKGNILERFSAQQFPDLHSELNLSSLELGDSALYFCASSKGDGLWTQYFGPGTRLLVL.